Listed below are T cell receptor beta chains from one sample, sequenced in a study of early stage breast cancer tumors. The table came from immunoSEQ multiplex PCR; TCRdb's copy has only in-frame clones and leaves some out. The top ten clones hold roughly a tenth of a sample with about 34,000 clones, roughly 81% of them seen once. The sequenced material came from breast tumor tissue. The source is a person aged 25 to 39 with breast cancer. Both conserved end residues are part of each CDR3. Fields, in order: J gene, D gene, clone size, V gene, CDR3 DNA, CDR3 protein. D genes are given only for firm matches. Clone size is given for some rows only: seen once, a few or many times, or a class if the clone is expanded.

j_gene: TRBJ2-3
d_gene: -
abundance: -
v_gene: TRBV10-3
CDR3nt: TGTGCCATCAGCGAACTGATCTCCACAGATACGCAGTATTTT
CDR3aa: CAISELISTDTQYF

j_gene: TRBJ1-1
d_gene: -
abundance: once
v_gene: TRBV27
CDR3nt: TGTGCCAGCGGCCGGACTGCAGACACTGAAGCTTTCTTT
CDR3aa: CASGRTADTEAFF

j_gene: TRBJ1-3
d_gene: -
abundance: -
v_gene: TRBV4-1
CDR3nt: TGCGCCAGCGGTCCCCCCCCCACAGGCTCTGGAAACACCATATATTTT
CDR3aa: CASGPPPTGSGNTIYF

j_gene: TRBJ1-3
d_gene: -
abundance: -
v_gene: TRBV30
CDR3nt: TGTGCCTGGAACCCCTGGCCAGGGGTCTCTGGAAACACCATATATTTT
CDR3aa: CAWNPWPGVSGNTIYF

j_gene: TRBJ1-6
d_gene: -
abundance: -
v_gene: TRBV7-8
CDR3nt: TGTGCCAGCAGCTTAGGACAGTCGGTATCACCCCTCCACTTT
CDR3aa: CASSLGQSVSPLHF

j_gene: TRBJ1-2
d_gene: -
abundance: -
v_gene: TRBV30
CDR3nt: TGTGCCTGGAAGGGACGGGACTATGGCTACACCTTC
CDR3aa: CAWKGRDYGYTF

j_gene: TRBJ2-2
d_gene: -
abundance: few
v_gene: TRBV6-6
CDR3nt: TGTGCCAGCAGTCACGGGAGCGGTACCGGGGAGCTGTTTTTT
CDR3aa: CASSHGSGTGELFF

j_gene: TRBJ1-5
d_gene: -
abundance: -
v_gene: TRBV25-1
CDR3nt: TGTGCCAGCAGTCTGGCGGGAAATCAGCCCCAGCATTTT
CDR3aa: CASSLAGNQPQHF

j_gene: TRBJ1-2
d_gene: -
abundance: -
v_gene: TRBV2
CDR3nt: TGTGCCAGCGACGAAGACAGGAATTATGGCTACACCTTC
CDR3aa: CASDEDRNYGYTF

j_gene: TRBJ1-1
d_gene: TRBD1
abundance: -
v_gene: TRBV13
CDR3nt: TGTGCCAGCAGTCCGGGACAGGGGTGGGGGAACACTGAAGCTTTCTTT
CDR3aa: CASSPGQGWGNTEAFF

j_gene: TRBJ2-1
d_gene: TRBD2
abundance: -
v_gene: TRBV30
CDR3nt: TGTGCCTGGAGGGAACCGGGCGGGGGGCAGTTCTTC
CDR3aa: CAWREPGGGQFF

j_gene: TRBJ2-3
d_gene: TRBD2
abundance: -
v_gene: TRBV4-2
CDR3nt: TGTGCCAGCAGCCAAGTAGCGGGAGTTGCAACGGATACGCAGTATTTT
CDR3aa: CASSQVAGVATDTQYF

j_gene: TRBJ2-2
d_gene: TRBD1
abundance: few
v_gene: TRBV9
CDR3nt: TGTGCCAGCAGCCCCGACAGGGCAGGGACCGGGGAGCTGTTTTTT
CDR3aa: CASSPDRAGTGELFF

j_gene: TRBJ2-1
d_gene: -
abundance: once
v_gene: TRBV7-3
CDR3nt: TGTGCCAGCAGCCCCCAGGGAAATGAGCAGTTCTTC
CDR3aa: CASSPQGNEQFF

j_gene: TRBJ2-1
d_gene: -
abundance: -
v_gene: TRBV9
CDR3nt: TGTGCCAGCAGCGTTGGTGCGGGAATCATATCCTACAATGAGCAGTTCTTC
CDR3aa: CASSVGAGIISYNEQFF

j_gene: TRBJ2-7
d_gene: -
abundance: -
v_gene: TRBV6-5
CDR3nt: TGTGCCACACTGGGGGTTGGCTACGAGCAGTACTTC
CDR3aa: CATLGVGYEQYF

j_gene: TRBJ2-5
d_gene: -
abundance: -
v_gene: TRBV15
CDR3nt: TGTGCCACCAGCAGAGGACGGGGACAAGAGACCCAGTACTTC
CDR3aa: CATSRGRGQETQYF

j_gene: TRBJ1-2
d_gene: -
abundance: few
v_gene: TRBV6-6
CDR3nt: TGTGCCAGCAGTCTAGTAAGTCCTCCTGGCTACACCTTC
CDR3aa: CASSLVSPPGYTF